The table lists the clone carrying this TCR beta chain with a count of one. The antigen is unknown. This sample stems from a study of T cells in tuberculosis. The study, taken as a whole, reports: Using the GMM-specific repertoire gave around 87% accuracy versus around 70% with motifs.

Sequenced by immunoSEQ multiplex PCR; TCRdb stores in-frame clones only, minus some. The sample carries about 34,000 clones, around 93% recorded once. The V and J ends lost 1 base and 1 base respectively, with 7 bases between them. Germline CDR1 reads MDHEN; CDR2 reads SYDVKM. CDR3 length: 14 amino acids. The time point denotes: new active TB diagnosis, blood taken before or within 7 days of starting treatment. The J gene is TRBJ1-1, the V gene TRBV28; D remains unclear. The starting material was PBMCs, obtained at tuberculosis diagnosis. The receptor comes from an adult with tuberculosis. The CDR3 is CASSLYSRNTEAFF. The CDR3 nucleotides are TGTGCCAGCAGTTTATATTCCAGGAACACTGAAGCTTTCTTT.